This entry lists 6 T cell receptor beta chains sequenced from one sample in a study of T cells in Graves' hyperthyroidism and ophthalmopathy. Amplification of TCR beta CDR3 regions used RNA as the template. The TCR CDR3 first-round RT-PCR relied on the HTBI primer set. TCRdb used MiXCR to reprocess the multiplex PCR reads, holding one entry per CDR3 protein. The table has a few hundred thousand distinct CDR3 sequences, about 18% seen once. Material for sequencing was blood. The receptors shown here come from a young woman with Graves' hyperthyroidism.

This clonotype was observed many times. The chain couples TRBV12-5 to TRBJ2-5; D gene uncertain. CDR3 length equals 14 residues. CDR1 is LGHNT, CDR2 FRNRAP, per germline. Trimming cost V 1 base and J 5 bases, with 11 bases left between them. This CDR3 reads CASGLGGVGETQYF. The CDR3 nucleotides are TGTGCTAGTGGTTTGGGTGGGGTGGGGGAGACCCAGTACTTC.

This clonotype turned up a few times. The rearrangement joins TRBV7-8 to TRBJ1-3; D is unresolved. Deletions cut 1 base from V and 4 bases from J, with 8 bases between. Germline CDR1 and CDR2: SGHVS and FQNEAQ. The CDR3 runs 14 residues. The CDR3 DNA reads TGTGCCAGCAGCTTAGTCCAACCCGGAAACACCATATATTTT. Amino acid sequence: CASSLVQPGNTIYF.

This clonotype occurred many times. The CDR3 DNA is TGTGCCATCAGTCAGACAGGGAACAATCAGCCCCAGCATTTT. Translation: CAISQTGNNQPQHF. V gene TRBV10-3 combines with J gene TRBJ1-5, with 7 positions matching TRBD1. The V gene end was trimmed by 5 bases and the J gene end by 3 bases; junction bases not matched to a gene: 4. The CDR3 consists of 14 residues. Germline V gives CDR1 ENHRY, CDR2 SYGVKD.

In DNA, the CDR3 is TGTGCCAGCAGTGAGCGGGCGGGGGCCAGTGAGACCCAGTACTTC. Translated, it gives CASSERAGASETQYF. The V call is TRBV6-4, the J call TRBJ2-5, with a tentative D call TRBD2 (7 bases). The V gene lost 3 bases and the J gene lost 5 bases, with 16 bases spanning the gap. This CDR3 comprises 15 residues. The germline V gene has CDR1 MRHNA and CDR2 SNTAGT.

In regard to this clonotype: Just one base apart from a much larger clone, this may be a read error. The rearrangement uses TRBV4-1 and TRBJ2-7, with D maybe TRBD2 (7 bases). This CDR3 spans 13 amino acids. Germline values: CDR1 MGHRA, CDR2 YSYEKL. The CDR3 DNA is TGCGCCAGCGGGGCGGGGGCGGACTACGAGCAGTGCTTC. It encodes CASGAGADYEQCF.

This chain joins TRBV6-5 and TRBJ2-2; tentatively, D is TRBD1 (6 bases). From germline, CDR1 is MNHEY and CDR2 SVGAGI. CDR3 size: 15 residues. V was shortened by 1 base and J by 1 base, with 7 bases between the two germline ends. CDR3 sequence (DNA): TGTGCCAGCAGTTACTGGACAGAGAACACCGGGGAGCTGTTTTTT. Translated: CASSYWTENTGELFF.